This TCR beta chain was identified in a study of blood T cell repertoires in COVID-19. This clone was picked up one time. The method was immunoSEQ multiplex PCR; TCRdb's version includes in-frame clones alone and lacks a portion of them. The sample consists of 110,000 or so clones, 90% of them appearing once. The CDR3 contains 16 residues. Trimming at V came to 1 base and at J to 2 bases, leaving 7 bases not matched to a gene. Germline loops: CDR1 SGHNT, CDR2 YYREEE (reference sequence). The gene calls are TRBV5-4 and TRBJ1-1; TRBD1 matches at 8 bases. Sequences were obtained from peripheral blood. The receptor was isolated from a woman in her forties or fifties with acute or convalescent COVID-19. CDR3 bases: TGTGCCAGCAGCTTGTGGAGCACAGGGGGTAACACTGAAGCTTTCTTT. It is translated as CASSLWSTGGNTEAFF. Supplemented by reference TRBV5-4 and TRBJ1-1, the full variable domain reads ETGVTQSPTHLIKTRGQQVTLRCSSQSGHNTVSWYQQALGQGPQFIFQYYREEENGRGNFPPRFSGLQFPNYSSELNVNALELDDSALYLCASSLWSTGGNTEAFFGQGTRLTVV.